Shown below are 28 T cell receptor beta chains from a single sample sequenced in a study of blood T cell repertoires in COVID-19. Measured with immunoSEQ multiplex PCR; TCRdb has only the in-frame clones, and not every one. The top ten clones hold approximately 2.9% of a sample with tens of thousands of clones, approximately 85% of them seen once. Sequenced sample: peripheral blood. The receptors were gathered from a man aged 50 to 59 with active COVID-19.

The rearrangement links TRBV30 to TRBJ2-3; 8 nucleotides line up with TRBD2. CDR1 and CDR2 (germline): GTSNPN, SVGIG (reference sequence). The CDR3 is 14 residues long. The junction had 4 bases not matched to a gene; V was cut back by 0 bases and J by 5 bases. Here the CDR3 DNA reads TGTGCCTGGAGTGTAGGGCTAGCGGGAGATACGCAGTATTTT. This translates into CAWSVGLAGDTQYF. Full variable domain (outside the CDR3, taken from reference TRBV30 and TRBJ2-3): SQTIHQWPATLVQPVGSPLSLECTVEGTSNPNLYWYRQAAGRGLQLLFYSVGIGQISSEVPQNLSASRPQDRQFILSSKKLLLSDSGFYLCAWSVGLAGDTQYFGPGTRLTVL.

The chain uses TRBV14 and TRBJ2-2; the D is unclear. The CDR3 has 16 residues. CDR1 and CDR2 (germline): SGHDN, FVKESK. V lost 2 bases, J lost 1 base, and 11 bases lay in between. CDR3 nucleotide sequence: TGTGCCAGCAGCCAACACCTAGTGAGGAACACCGGGGAGCTGTTTTTT. Its protein is CASSQHLVRNTGELFF.

V gene TRBV9 combines with J gene TRBJ2-1; D call uncertain. Germline V gene data show CDR1 as SGDLS and CDR2 as YYNGEE. Trimming removed 2 bases from V and 5 bases from J, with 8 bases in between. This CDR3 is built from 13 residues. CDR3 in amino acids: CASSVGPDNEQFF. CDR3 DNA: TGTGCCAGCAGCGTTGGGCCCGACAATGAGCAGTTCTTC.

This CDR3 reads CACGVKGREKLFF. DNA for the CDR3: TGTGCCTGCGGGGTCAAGGGTAGGGAGAAACTGTTTTTT. This chain joins TRBV30 and TRBJ1-4; D unresolved. The germline V gene has CDR1 GTSNPN and CDR2 SVGIG (reference sequence). The CDR3 is 13 amino acids. V lost 6 bases to trimming and J lost 11 bases, with 19 bases between them. Using reference TRBV30 and TRBJ1-4 for the parts outside the CDR3, the full variable domain is SQTIHQWPATLVQPVGSPLSLECTVEGTSNPNLYWYRQAAGRGLQLLFYSVGIGQISSEVPQNLSASRPQDRQFILSSKKLLLSDSGFYLCACGVKGREKLFFGSGTQLSVL.

The rearrangement joins TRBV3-1 (or the pseudogene TRBV3-2) to TRBJ2-5, with D perhaps TRBD2 (6 bases). The V end lost 2 bases, the J end lost 5 bases, and 15 bases lay between the germline ends. CDR1 LGHDT and CDR2 YNNKEL come from the germline V gene (reference sequence). The CDR3 has 15 amino acids. CDR3 DNA sequence: TGTGCCAGCAGCCAACCGGGGGTCGGGCGGGAGACCCAGTACTTC. Protein: CASSQPGVGRETQYF.

The chain recombines TRBV11-2 with TRBJ2-1, with D perhaps TRBD2 (6 bases). Germline values: CDR1 SGHAT, CDR2 FQNNGV. CDR3 size: 14 residues. V lost 1 base to trimming and J lost 7 bases, with 11 bases between them. The CDR3 protein is CASSLAGAGNEQFF. The DNA of the CDR3 is TGTGCCAGCAGCTTAGCGGGAGCGGGTAATGAGCAGTTCTTC.

This clone has just one count. This chain links TRBV2 with TRBJ1-1; D gene uncertain. The CDR3 runs 15 residues. V lost 4 bases to trimming and J lost 1 base, with 13 bases between them. The germline gives CDR1 SNHLY, CDR2 FYNNEI. CDR3 loop: CASSGRVATNTEAFF. The CDR3 nucleotides read TGTGCCAGCAGTGGGCGGGTCGCGACGAACACTGAAGCTTTCTTT.

The V and J genes are TRBV5-1 and TRBJ2-1; 9 bases match TRBD1. The length of the CDR3 is 16 residues. Germline V lookup: CDR1 SGHRS, CDR2 YFSETQ. V gave up 3 bases and J gave up 2 bases; unmatched junction bases: 6. This chain's CDR3 is CASSSEQGAAYNEQFF. DNA for the CDR3: TGCGCCAGCAGCTCGGAACAGGGGGCGGCCTACAATGAGCAGTTCTTC.

The chain has TRBV4-3 and TRBJ2-5; perhaps TRBD1 as D (6 bases). This CDR3 spans 13 amino acids. Germline CDR1 LGHNA, CDR2 YSLEER. Trimming took 4 bases from V and 5 from J, leaving 11 bases between them. The CDR3 reads CASSPGTTETQYF. The CDR3 region has the DNA TGCGCCAGCAGCCCTGGGACAACGGAGACCCAGTACTTC.

The chain recombines TRBV5-1 with TRBJ2-7, with TRBD2 matching 9 bases. V lost 4 bases to trimming and J lost 2 bases; unmatched junction nucleotides: 4. The CDR3 runs 14 residues. Per germline, CDR1 SGHRS and CDR2 YFSETQ. The chain's CDR3 is CASSVAGGPYEQYF. The DNA for the CDR3 is TGCGCCAGCAGCGTCGCGGGGGGGCCCTACGAGCAGTACTTC.

This clone was counted a single time. The chain uses TRBV19 and TRBJ2-7; 12 bases are a match to TRBD1. CDR1 LNHDA and CDR2 SQIVND come from the germline V gene (reference sequence). J lost 5 bases, V lost 6 bases, and 2 bases had no gene match. This CDR3 has 13 amino acids. CDR3 DNA sequence: TGTGCCAGTAGGGGGACAGGGGGCAACGAGCAGTACTTC. This gives the protein CASRGTGGNEQYF.

V gene TRBV19 combines with J gene TRBJ2-1; 8 positions match TRBD1. The CDR3 covers 15 residues. In germline, CDR1 is LNHDA, CDR2 SQIVND (reference sequence). V lost 6 bases, J lost 6 bases, and 10 bases stayed unmatched. The DNA of the CDR3 is TGTGCCAGTAGGGCAGGGGGCCCCCCGGCCAATGAGCAGTTCTTC. Translating gives CASRAGGPPANEQFF.

The rearrangement uses TRBV5-1 and TRBJ2-2, with 10 bases that match TRBD2. Germline lookup yields CDR1 SGHRS and CDR2 YFSETQ. J gave up 6 bases and V 0 bases, and 8 bases lay outside the gene matches. The CDR3 loop spans 17 amino acids. The CDR3 region has the DNA TGCGCCAGCAGCTTGGAAATCAGCGGGAGGGGCGCCGGGGAGCTGTTTTTT. Translation gives CASSLEISGRGAGELFF.

V and J are TRBV25-1 and TRBJ2-1; the D gene is possibly TRBD1 (6 bases). In germline, CDR1 is MGHDK, CDR2 SYGVNS. This CDR3 has 13 residues. The V end was cut by 2 bases, the J end by 9 bases, with 11 bases between. The CDR3 region is CASSEAGVPEQFF. The CDR3, as DNA: TGTGCCAGCAGTGAAGCAGGGGTTCCTGAGCAGTTCTTC.

The V gene is TRBV10-3, the J gene TRBJ2-1; D might be TRBD2 (5 bases). From germline, CDR1 is ENHRY and CDR2 SYGVKD. Trimming cost V 0 bases and J 9 bases, with 15 bases left between them. This CDR3 contains 15 residues. The CDR3 is CAISESMGVIPEQFF. CDR3 DNA: TGTGCCATCAGTGAGTCGATGGGAGTAATTCCTGAGCAGTTCTTC.

This clone was recorded a few times. The V and J genes are TRBV9 and TRBJ2-7; D perhaps matches TRBD2 (5 bases). Trimming removed 4 bases at V and 7 bases at J, with 12 bases between. From germline, CDR1 is SGDLS and CDR2 YYNGEE. This CDR3 region has 12 residues. CDR3 loop: CASSTQGGEQYF. The CDR3 DNA sequence: TGTGCCAGCAGCACCCAAGGCGGGGAGCAGTACTTC.

The V gene is TRBV7-8, the J gene TRBJ2-1, with 7 bases aligning to TRBD2. The V and J ends lost 11 bases and 3 bases, in that order; junction bases with no gene match: 10. The CDR3 totals 14 residues. CDR1 is SGHVS, CDR2 FQNEAQ, per germline. The CDR3 DNA follows: TGTGCCTCCGGAGCGGGAAGAAGCTACAATGAGCAGTTCTTC. Its protein is CASGAGRSYNEQFF.

V gene TRBV5-6 combines with J gene TRBJ1-1; 9 bases are a match to TRBD1. The CDR3 covers 15 residues. The germline V gene encodes CDR1 SGHDT and CDR2 YYEEEE. V shed 3 bases, J shed 4 bases, and the junction held 7 bases outside the gene matches. The CDR3 sequence is CASSWTGTGSTEAFF. The CDR3 DNA reads TGTGCCAGCAGCTGGACCGGGACAGGGAGCACTGAAGCTTTCTTT.

The chain uses TRBV29-1 and TRBJ2-5; 7 bases are shared with TRBD1. Germline V gene sequence: CDR1 SQVTM, CDR2 ANQGSEA. The ends lost 6 bases at V and 4 bases at J; junction bases unmatched: 11. The length of the CDR3 is 14 residues. The CDR3 DNA follows: TGCAGCGTAGGACAGGCTTTTGGGGCAGAGACCCAGTACTTC. This codes for CSVGQAFGAETQYF. Variable domain in full (rest from reference TRBV29-1 and TRBJ2-5): SAVISQKPSRDICQRGTSLTIQCQVDSQVTMMFWYRQQPGQSLTLIATANQGSEATYESGFVIDKFPISRPNLTFSTLTVSNMSPEDSSIYLCSVGQAFGAETQYFGPGTRLLVL.

The V gene is TRBV18, the J gene TRBJ2-5, with 15 bases that match TRBD2. CDR1 is KGHSH, CDR2 LQKENI, per germline. The CDR3 runs to 17 residues. V lost 3 bases and J lost 5; bases outside the gene matches: 7. The CDR3 sequence: CASSPGLAGGLSETQYF. For the CDR3, the DNA is TGTGCCAGCTCACCGGGACTAGCGGGAGGTTTATCTGAGACCCAGTACTTC.

The chain carries TRBV27 and TRBJ2-3; 13 bases map to TRBD2. In germline, CDR1 is MNHEY, CDR2 SMNVEV (reference sequence). CDR3 length: 18 residues. V trimming: 2 bases; J trimming: 0 bases; junction bases outside the gene matches: 5. CDR3 sequence: CASSLRGTSGASTDTQYF. The CDR3 DNA reads TGTGCCAGCAGTTTAAGAGGGACTAGCGGGGCTAGCACAGATACGCAGTATTTT.

This chain joins TRBV6-2 or TRBV6-3 and TRBJ1-4, with 9 bases lining up with TRBD1. After removal of 5 bases from V and 8 bases from J, the junction contained 6 bases not matched to a gene. This CDR3 spans 14 amino acids. From germline, CDR1 is MNHEY and CDR2 SVGEGT. The CDR3: CASSRTGDFEKLFF. CDR3 in DNA: TGTGCCAGCAGTCGGACAGGGGATTTCGAAAAACTGTTTTTT.

V and J are TRBV5-3 and TRBJ1-5; D call uncertain. TRBV5-3 is an open reading frame whose function is uncertain. With 0 bases removed from V and 5 bases from J, the gap between germline ends came to 24 bases. The length of the CDR3 is 19 residues. The CDR3 DNA reads as TGTGCCAGAAGCTTGGGGTTCGGTACCGATCAAGAATATCATCAGCCCCAGCATTTT. Its protein product is CARSLGFGTDQEYHQPQHF.

On this clone: Its ends do not fully match the called genes, so a read error is possible. The genes are TRBV9 and TRBJ2-1; 9 bases map to TRBD2. CDR1 and CDR2 from the germline V gene are SGDLS and YYNGEE. The CDR3 covers 16 residues. CDR3 nucleotide sequence: TGTGCCGGCAGCTTATTAGCGGGAGAGGCCTACAATGAGCAGTTCTTC. Protein product: CAGSLLAGEAYNEQFF.

This clone was picked up a small number of times. V is TRBV7-9 and J is TRBJ2-3; weak D call: TRBD1 (6 bases). Germline V gene sequence: CDR1 SEHNR, CDR2 FQNEAQ (reference sequence). The CDR3 runs 18 residues. V lost 5 bases, J lost 2 bases, and 23 bases lay in between. As DNA, the CDR3 is TGTGCCAGCAGCCCTGGATCACCAGGGGCCCCCCCCACAGATACGCAGTATTTT. Residues: CASSPGSPGAPPTDTQYF.

The rearrangement links TRBV5-1 to TRBJ2-2; 7 bases agree with TRBD1. V shed 4 bases, J shed 4 bases, and the junction held 10 bases outside the gene matches. Germline lookup yields CDR1 SGHRS and CDR2 YFSETQ. CDR3 length equals 16 residues. The CDR3 nucleotides are TGCGCCAGCAGCCTGGGGTGGGACAGACTCACCGGGGAGCTGTTTTTT. This sequence encodes CASSLGWDRLTGELFF.

This clone was counted between two and nine times. The chain recombines TRBV6-5 with TRBJ1-3, with a weak D call TRBD1 (6 bases). CDR1 and CDR2 from the germline V gene are MNHEY and SVGAGI. This CDR3 has 14 amino acids. Trimming took off 6 bases at V and 0 bases at J, with 9 bases between the two ends. CDR3 sequence: CASRTGISGNTIYF. The DNA of the CDR3 is TGTGCCAGCAGAACAGGGATCTCTGGAAACACCATATATTTT.

The V and J genes are TRBV10-1 and TRBJ2-3, with D perhaps TRBD2 (6 bases). The CDR3 has 16 amino acids. Germline CDR1 is WNHNN and CDR2 is SYGVQD (reference sequence). V dropped 2 bases and J dropped 5 bases, with 17 bases sitting between them. The DNA for the CDR3 is TGCGCCAGCAGTGAGCCTCCGGGGGAAGGACTAGATACGCAGTATTTT. It is translated as CASSEPPGEGLDTQYF.